The 25 T cell receptor beta chains reported below all come from one sample, sequenced in a study of T cell responses to AZD1222 COVID-19 vaccine. This table comes from immunoSEQ multiplex PCR, and its TCRdb copy is limited to in-frame clones, with some not included. The sample records about 140,000 clones, 80% to 95% being singletons. The sample in question was peripheral blood, obtained 28 days after the second AZD1222 dose. The receptors here all came from an adult who received the AZD1222 COVID-19 vaccine.

V is TRBV13 and J is TRBJ1-2, with D hard to call. Trimming shortened V by 5 bases and J by 5 bases, and 21 bases separated the two germline ends. This CDR3 is built from 16 residues. Germline V gene data show CDR1 as PRHDT and CDR2 as FYEKMQ (reference sequence). Written as DNA, the CDR3 is TGTGCCAGCAGCCCTAAGATCGGGCGTACTTCGTATGGCTACACCTTC. Amino acid sequence: CASSPKIGRTSYGYTF.

V gene TRBV18 combines with J gene TRBJ1-2; 10 positions agree with TRBD1. Looked up from germline, CDR1 is KGHSH and CDR2 is LQKENI. After removal of 6 bases from V and 6 bases from J, the junction contained 4 bases not matched to a gene. The CDR3 has 13 amino acids. The CDR3 protein is CASSRDRGNGYTF. The CDR3 region has the DNA TGTGCCAGCTCGCGGGACAGGGGTAATGGCTACACCTTC.

J is TRBJ1-3 and V is TRBV7-2, with a tentative D call TRBD1 (5 bases). Germline V lookup: CDR1 SGHTA, CDR2 FQGNSA. With 5 bases removed from V and 4 bases from J, the gap between germline ends came to 18 bases. This CDR3 contains 16 residues. This CDR3 reads CASSPRGARRGNTIYF. The CDR3 nucleotides are TGTGCCAGCAGCCCAAGGGGTGCCCGTAGGGGAAACACCATATATTTT.

The chain is built from TRBV6-2 or TRBV6-3 and TRBJ1-1; the D is unclear. The CDR3 contains 12 residues. V lost 4 bases and J lost 4, with 7 bases in between. Germline V gene lookup returns CDR1 MNHEY and CDR2 SVGEGT. The CDR3 spells CASSLSGTEAFF. The CDR3 nucleotides are TGTGCCAGCAGTTTAAGCGGCACTGAAGCTTTCTTT.

The chain couples TRBV3-1 (or the pseudogene TRBV3-2) to TRBJ1-5; D not resolved. Trimming pared 6 bases from V and 3 bases from J, leaving 15 bases between. Per germline, CDR1 LGHDT and CDR2 YNNKEL (reference sequence). This CDR3 has 15 amino acids. The CDR3 sequence: CASSPTRQSNQPQHF. The CDR3 bases are TGTGCCAGCAGTCCCACCCGTCAGTCCAATCAGCCCCAGCATTTT.

CDR3 nucleotide sequence: TGTGCCAGCAGTTTCCTCAGACAGGGGGCTGGAAACACCATATATTTT. Translation: CASSFLRQGAGNTIYF. The chain has TRBV28 and TRBJ1-3; 9 nucleotides match TRBD1. CDR1 MDHEN and CDR2 SYDVKM come from the germline V gene. The CDR3 contains 16 residues. With 3 bases clipped from V and 2 bases from J, the junction kept 5 bases outside the gene matches.

The rearrangement uses TRBV7-2 and TRBJ2-1; TRBD1 matches at 7 bases. Trimming cost V 3 bases and J 5 bases; bases outside gene matches: 7. The CDR3 length is 15 residues. The V gene's germline CDR1 is SGHTA and CDR2 FQGNSA. Here the CDR3 reads CASSFRDRRDNEQFF. For the CDR3, the DNA is TGTGCCAGCAGCTTCCGGGACAGAAGAGACAATGAGCAGTTCTTC.

The chain couples TRBV5-1 to TRBJ1-2; TRBD1 agrees at 9 bases. The CDR3 is 15 residues long. After removal of 4 bases from V and 5 bases from J, the junction contained 9 bases not matched to a gene. Germline V CDR1 and CDR2: SGHRS, YFSETQ. The CDR3 bases are TGCGCCAGCAGCGGGGGACAGGGCACGGGGTATGGCTACACCTTC. It encodes CASSGGQGTGYGYTF.

The gene calls are TRBV6-2 or TRBV6-3 and TRBJ2-3, with 8 bases fitting TRBD2. Germline CDR1 reads MNHEY; CDR2 reads SVGEGT. The V and J ends lost 4 bases and 4 bases, in that order; junction bases with no gene match: 4. This CDR3 is built from 14 residues. CDR3 sequence: CASSSGGASDTQYF. The CDR3 bases are TGTGCCAGCAGTTCGGGGGGGGCCTCAGATACGCAGTATTTT.

The rearrangement joins TRBV29-1 to TRBJ1-5; D uncertain. CDR3 size: 12 residues. V was shortened by 4 bases and J by 4 bases, with 8 bases between the two germline ends. Per germline, CDR1 SQVTM and CDR2 ANQGSEA. In nucleotides, the CDR3 is TGCAGCGTTGCGAGTGCAAATCAGCCCCAGCATTTT. Its protein is CSVASANQPQHF.

The chain couples TRBV27 to TRBJ2-7, with unresolved D. The CDR3 consists of 13 residues. V was trimmed by 6 bases and J by 3 bases, leaving 12 bases between them. CDR1 is MNHEY and CDR2 is SMNVEV in the germline V gene (reference sequence). CDR3 sequence (DNA): TGTGCCAGCAGGCCGATATCCGGCTACGAGCAGTACTTC. Translation gives CASRPISGYEQYF.

The chain joins TRBV5-6 to TRBJ2-7; 11 nucleotides align to TRBD2. This CDR3 comprises 15 residues. With 4 bases clipped from V and 2 bases from J, the junction kept 5 bases outside the gene matches. Germline V gives CDR1 SGHDT, CDR2 YYEEEE. CDR3 DNA sequence: TGTGCCAGCAGCCCCGGGACTAGCGGCACCTACGAGCAGTACTTC. This sequence encodes CASSPGTSGTYEQYF.

The gene calls are TRBV7-9 and TRBJ1-4, with 7 bases identical to TRBD1. With 5 bases clipped from V and 4 bases from J, the junction kept 7 bases outside the gene matches. This CDR3 contains 15 residues. The germline V gene encodes CDR1 SEHNR and CDR2 FQNEAQ (reference sequence). The CDR3 here is CASSLSTGSNEKLFF. As DNA, the CDR3 is TGTGCCAGCAGCCTATCGACAGGGAGTAATGAAAAACTGTTTTTT. Looking up the rest from reference TRBV7-9 and TRBJ1-4 gives the full variable domain: DTGVSQNPRHKITKRGQNVTFRCDPISEHNRLYWYRQTLGQGPEFLTYFQNEAQLEKSRLLSDRFSAERPKGSFSTLEIQRTEQGDSAMYLCASSLSTGSNEKLFFGSGTQLSVL.

The V and J genes are TRBV29-1 and TRBJ1-2; D ambiguous. The CDR3 is made up of 12 amino acids. V lost 3 bases to trimming and J lost 6 bases, with 11 bases between them. Germline V gives CDR1 SQVTM, CDR2 ANQGSEA. The CDR3 spells CSVDGRVNGYTF. CDR3 in DNA: TGCAGCGTTGATGGCAGAGTTAATGGCTACACCTTC.

CDR3: CASSLDGVYGYTF. As DNA, the CDR3 is TGTGCCAGCAGCTTAGATGGAGTTTATGGCTACACCTTC. The chain uses TRBV7-2 and TRBJ1-2, with D unclear. Germline assignment: CDR1 SGHTA and CDR2 FQGNSA. This CDR3 has 13 residues. V was cut by 1 base and J by 5 bases, with 8 bases left in between.

The chain couples TRBV5-1 to TRBJ2-4; D is possibly TRBD1 (6 bases). Trimming pared 0 bases from V and 6 bases from J, leaving 16 bases between. There are 16 residues in the CDR3. The germline CDR1 and CDR2 sequences are SGHRS and YFSETQ. CDR3 region: CASSLGGTGNGNIQYF. Here the CDR3 DNA reads TGCGCCAGCAGCTTGGGGGGAACAGGGAATGGAAACATTCAGTACTTC.

V is TRBV7-9 and J is TRBJ2-5; D ambiguous. Trimming pared 7 bases from V and 5 bases from J, leaving 8 bases between. Germline assignment: CDR1 SEHNR and CDR2 FQNEAQ (reference sequence). CDR3 length: 11 residues. CDR3 in DNA: TGTGCCAGCACCCTTGGGGAGACCCAGTACTTC. It yields the protein CASTLGETQYF.

V usage is TRBV15 and J usage is TRBJ2-2; a weak D match, TRBD1 (7 bases). V lost 2 bases and J lost 7, with 17 bases in between. The CDR3 runs 16 residues. CDR1 LNHNV and CDR2 YYDKDF come from the germline V gene (reference sequence). CDR3 bases: TGTGCCACCAGCAGAAGCGACAGGGCGGGGCACGGGGAGCTGTTTTTT. It specifies CATSRSDRAGHGELFF.

The chain recombines TRBV9 with TRBJ2-1; D remains ambiguous. This CDR3 has 14 residues. The V gene lost 4 bases and the J gene lost 3 bases, with 11 bases spanning the gap. In germline, CDR1 is SGDLS, CDR2 YYNGEE. CDR3: CASSPGGVYNEQFF. CDR3 bases: TGTGCCAGCAGCCCAGGTGGCGTCTACAATGAGCAGTTCTTC.

This clone is a singleton in its sample. The chain links TRBV2 to TRBJ2-7; D perhaps matches TRBD2 (6 bases). This CDR3 has 15 residues. V shed 0 bases and J shed 1 base, with 10 bases lying between them. Germline values: CDR1 SNHLY, CDR2 FYNNEI. In DNA form, the CDR3 reads TGTGCCAGCAGTGAAGCGCCGGGGGAATCCTACGAGCAGTACTTC. It is translated as CASSEAPGESYEQYF.

The chain carries TRBV7-2 and TRBJ1-1; D is uncertain. Trimming removed 5 bases from V and 1 base from J, with 14 bases in between. The germline gives CDR1 SGHTA, CDR2 FQGNSA. The CDR3 is 15 amino acids. CDR3 region: CASSAMGPGNTEAFF. CDR3 DNA: TGTGCCAGCAGCGCAATGGGTCCAGGGAACACTGAAGCTTTCTTT.

The genes are TRBV7-9 and TRBJ1-1, with D tentatively TRBD1 (6 bases). Germline CDR1 reads SEHNR; CDR2 reads FQNEAQ (reference sequence). The CDR3 runs to 15 residues. Trimming cost V 3 bases and J 3 bases, with 14 bases left between them. CDR3 residues: CASSFFGGADTEAFF. The CDR3 DNA sequence: TGTGCCAGCAGCTTCTTCGGGGGGGCCGACACTGAAGCTTTCTTT.

This clone is a singleton in its sample. The rearrangement links TRBV18 to TRBJ2-1; unclear D gene. Trimming pared 2 bases from V and 0 bases from J, leaving 8 bases between. In germline, CDR1 is KGHSH, CDR2 LQKENI. CDR3 length equals 15 residues. The CDR3 DNA reads TGTGCCAGCTCACCAGGTGACTCCTCCTACAATGAGCAGTTCTTC. Protein: CASSPGDSSYNEQFF. The variable domain in full, with the rest retrieved from reference TRBV18 and TRBJ2-1, is NAGVMQNPRHLVRRRGQEARLRCSPMKGHSHVYWYRQLPEEGLKFMVYLQKENIIDESGMPKERFSAEFPKEGPSILRIQQVVRGDSAAYFCASSPGDSSYNEQFFGPGTRLTVL.

The chain is built from TRBV6-5 and TRBJ2-3; perhaps D is TRBD1 or TRBD2 (5 bases each). V was shortened by 6 bases and J by 0 bases, with 13 bases between the two germline ends. In germline, CDR1 is MNHEY, CDR2 SVGAGI. This CDR3 region has 15 residues. The CDR3 nucleotides are TGTGCCAGCAGCCGGGGCTGGACTAGCACAGATACGCAGTATTTT. Translation gives CASSRGWTSTDTQYF.

The genes are TRBV11-2 and TRBJ2-3, with no clear D. V was clipped by 6 bases and J by 2 bases, with 12 bases between them. The CDR3 totals 14 residues. Germline-derived CDR1 and CDR2 are SGHAT and FQNNGV. The CDR3 region is CASRPHALTDTQYF. CDR3 coding DNA: TGTGCCAGCAGACCCCATGCACTCACAGATACGCAGTATTTT. Using reference TRBV11-2 and TRBJ2-3 for the parts outside the CDR3, the full variable domain is EAGVAQSPRYKIIEKRQSVAFWCNPISGHATLYWYQQILGQGPKLLIQFQNNGVVDDSQLPKDRFSAERLKGVDSTLKIQPAKLEDSAVYLCASRPHALTDTQYFGPGTRLTVL.